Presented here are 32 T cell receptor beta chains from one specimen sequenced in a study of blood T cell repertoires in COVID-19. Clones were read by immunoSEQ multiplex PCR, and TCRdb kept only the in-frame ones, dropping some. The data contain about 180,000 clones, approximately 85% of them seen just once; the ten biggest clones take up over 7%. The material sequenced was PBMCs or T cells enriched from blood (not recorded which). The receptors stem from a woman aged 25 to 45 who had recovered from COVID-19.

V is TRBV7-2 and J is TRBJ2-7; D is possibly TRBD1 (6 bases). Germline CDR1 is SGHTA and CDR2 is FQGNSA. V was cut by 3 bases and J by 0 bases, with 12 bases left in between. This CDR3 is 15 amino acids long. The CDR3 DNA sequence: TGTGCCAGCAGCTTCCGACAGGTCCCCTCCTACGAGCAGTACTTC. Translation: CASSFRQVPSYEQYF.

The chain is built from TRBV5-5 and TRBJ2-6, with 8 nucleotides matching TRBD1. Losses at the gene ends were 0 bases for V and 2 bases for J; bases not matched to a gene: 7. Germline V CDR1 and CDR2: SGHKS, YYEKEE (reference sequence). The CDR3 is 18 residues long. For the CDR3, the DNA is TGTGCCAGCAGCTTGGACTGGGGCAGGGGGCCTGGGGCCAACGTCCTGACTTTC. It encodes CASSLDWGRGPGANVLTF.

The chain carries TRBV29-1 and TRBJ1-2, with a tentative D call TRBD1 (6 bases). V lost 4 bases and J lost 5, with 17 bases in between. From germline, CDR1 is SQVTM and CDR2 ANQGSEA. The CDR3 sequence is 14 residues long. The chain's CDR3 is CSVVPSGQGYGYTF. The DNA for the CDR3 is TGCAGCGTTGTCCCTTCGGGGCAGGGGTATGGCTACACCTTC.

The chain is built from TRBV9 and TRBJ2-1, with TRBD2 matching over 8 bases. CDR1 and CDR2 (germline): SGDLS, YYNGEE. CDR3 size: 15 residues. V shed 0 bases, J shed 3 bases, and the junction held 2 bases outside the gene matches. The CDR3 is CASSVGTSFYNEQFF. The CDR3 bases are TGTGCCAGCAGCGTAGGGACTAGCTTCTACAATGAGCAGTTCTTC. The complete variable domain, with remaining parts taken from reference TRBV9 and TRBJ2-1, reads DSGVTQTPKHLITATGQRVTLRCSPRSGDLSVYWYQQSLDQGLQFLIQYYNGEERAKGNILERFSAQQFPDLHSELNLSSLELGDSALYFCASSVGTSFYNEQFFGPGTRLTVL.

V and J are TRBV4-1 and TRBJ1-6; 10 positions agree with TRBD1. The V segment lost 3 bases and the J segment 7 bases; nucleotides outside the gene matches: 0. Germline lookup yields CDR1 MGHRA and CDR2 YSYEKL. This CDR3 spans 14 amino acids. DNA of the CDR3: TGCGCCAGCAGCCAGGGACAGGGGAATTCACCCCTCCACTTT. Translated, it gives CASSQGQGNSPLHF.

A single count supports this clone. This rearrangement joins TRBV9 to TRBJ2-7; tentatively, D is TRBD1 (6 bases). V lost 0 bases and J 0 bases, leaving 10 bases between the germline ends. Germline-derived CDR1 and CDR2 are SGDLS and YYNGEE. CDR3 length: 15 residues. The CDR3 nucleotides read TGTGCCAGCAGCGTAGAGGGGACACCCTCCTACGAGCAGTACTTC. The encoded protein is CASSVEGTPSYEQYF.

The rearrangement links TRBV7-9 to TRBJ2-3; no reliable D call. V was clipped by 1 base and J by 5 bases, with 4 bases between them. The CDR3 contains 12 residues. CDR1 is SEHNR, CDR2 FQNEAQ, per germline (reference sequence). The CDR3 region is CASSLVVDTQYF. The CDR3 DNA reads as TGTGCCAGCAGCTTAGTAGTAGATACGCAGTATTTT.

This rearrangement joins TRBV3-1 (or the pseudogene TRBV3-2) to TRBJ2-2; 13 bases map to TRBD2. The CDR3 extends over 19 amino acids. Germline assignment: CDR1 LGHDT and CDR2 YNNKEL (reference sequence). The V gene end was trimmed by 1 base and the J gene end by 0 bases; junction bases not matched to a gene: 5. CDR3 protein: CASSQGKTSGRTNTGELFF. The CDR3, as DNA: TGTGCCAGCAGCCAAGGGAAGACTAGCGGGAGGACGAACACCGGGGAGCTGTTTTTT.

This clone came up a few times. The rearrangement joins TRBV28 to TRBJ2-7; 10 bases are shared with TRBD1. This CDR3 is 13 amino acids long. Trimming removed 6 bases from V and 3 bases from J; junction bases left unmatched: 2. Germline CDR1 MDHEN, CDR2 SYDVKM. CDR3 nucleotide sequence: TGTGCCAGCAGCTGGACAGGGGGCTACGAGCAGTACTTC. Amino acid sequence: CASSWTGGYEQYF.

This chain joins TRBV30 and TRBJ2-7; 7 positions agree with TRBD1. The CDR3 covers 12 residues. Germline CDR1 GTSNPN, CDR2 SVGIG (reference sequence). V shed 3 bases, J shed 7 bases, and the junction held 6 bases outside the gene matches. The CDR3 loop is CAWRTGLGEQYF. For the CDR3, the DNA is TGTGCCTGGAGGACAGGGTTGGGGGAGCAGTACTTC.

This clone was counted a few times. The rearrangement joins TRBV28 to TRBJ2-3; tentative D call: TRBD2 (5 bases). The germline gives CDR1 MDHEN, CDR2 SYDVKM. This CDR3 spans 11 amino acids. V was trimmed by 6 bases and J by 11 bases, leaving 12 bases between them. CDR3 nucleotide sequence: TGTGCCAGCAGCGACGAGCGGAGGCAGTATTTT. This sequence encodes CASSDERRQYF.

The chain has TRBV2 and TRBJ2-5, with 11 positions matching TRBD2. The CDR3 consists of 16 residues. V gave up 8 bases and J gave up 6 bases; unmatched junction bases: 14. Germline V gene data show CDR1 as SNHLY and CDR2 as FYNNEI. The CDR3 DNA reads TGTGCCAGCTCAGTCATGGATACTAGCGGGAGCCAGACCCAGTACTTC. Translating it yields CASSVMDTSGSQTQYF.

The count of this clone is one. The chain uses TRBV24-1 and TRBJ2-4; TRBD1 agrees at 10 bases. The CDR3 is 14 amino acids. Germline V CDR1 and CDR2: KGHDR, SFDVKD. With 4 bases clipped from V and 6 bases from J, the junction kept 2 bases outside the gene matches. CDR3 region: CATSDRDRGNIQYF. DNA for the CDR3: TGTGCCACCAGTGACCGGGACAGGGGAAACATTCAGTACTTC.

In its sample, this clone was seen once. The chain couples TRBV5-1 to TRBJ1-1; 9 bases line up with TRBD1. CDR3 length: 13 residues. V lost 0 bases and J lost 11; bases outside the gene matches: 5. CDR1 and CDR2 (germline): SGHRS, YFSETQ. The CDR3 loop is CASSLGRTGDAFF. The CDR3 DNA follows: TGCGCCAGCAGCTTGGGGAGGACAGGGGACGCTTTCTTT.

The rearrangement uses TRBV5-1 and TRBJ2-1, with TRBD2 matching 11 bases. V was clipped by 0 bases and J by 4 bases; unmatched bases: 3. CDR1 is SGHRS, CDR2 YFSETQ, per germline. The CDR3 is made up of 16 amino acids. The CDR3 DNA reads TGCGCCAGCAGCTTGGCCGGGACTAGCGGTTACAATGAGCAGTTCTTC. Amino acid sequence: CASSLAGTSGYNEQFF.

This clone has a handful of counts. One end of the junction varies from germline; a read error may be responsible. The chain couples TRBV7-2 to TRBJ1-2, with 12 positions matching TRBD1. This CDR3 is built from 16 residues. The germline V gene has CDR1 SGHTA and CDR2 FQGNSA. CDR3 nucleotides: TGTGCCAGCAGTTTTAGGGGACAGGGGGCTAATTATGGCTACACCTTC. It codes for CASSFRGQGANYGYTF.

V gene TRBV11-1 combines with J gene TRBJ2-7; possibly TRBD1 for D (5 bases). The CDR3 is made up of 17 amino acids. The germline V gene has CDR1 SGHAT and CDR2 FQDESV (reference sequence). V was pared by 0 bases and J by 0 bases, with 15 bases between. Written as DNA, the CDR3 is TGTGCCAGCAGCTTAGCAGCAGCGACAGCCAACTCCTACGAGCAGTACTTC. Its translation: CASSLAAATANSYEQYF.

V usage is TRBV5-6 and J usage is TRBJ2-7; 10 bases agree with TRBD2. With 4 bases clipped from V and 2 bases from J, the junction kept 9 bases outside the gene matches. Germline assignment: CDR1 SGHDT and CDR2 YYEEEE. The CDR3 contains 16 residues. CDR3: CASSVLTSGPPYEQYF. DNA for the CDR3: TGTGCCAGCAGCGTATTGACTAGCGGGCCTCCCTACGAGCAGTACTTC.

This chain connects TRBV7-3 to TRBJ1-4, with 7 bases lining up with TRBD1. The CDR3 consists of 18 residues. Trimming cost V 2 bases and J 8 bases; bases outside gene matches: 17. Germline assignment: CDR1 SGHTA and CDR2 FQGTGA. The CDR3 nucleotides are TGTGCCAGCAGCTTACAGCGGCGCGGGACAGCGTTAGGGGAAAAACTGTTTTTT. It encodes CASSLQRRGTALGEKLFF.

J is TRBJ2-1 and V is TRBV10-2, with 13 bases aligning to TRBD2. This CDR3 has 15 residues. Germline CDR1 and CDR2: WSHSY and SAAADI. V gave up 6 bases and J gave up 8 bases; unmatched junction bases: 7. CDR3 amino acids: CASRPGLAGQYEQFF. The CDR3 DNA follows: TGCGCCAGCAGACCGGGACTAGCGGGACAGTATGAGCAGTTCTTC.

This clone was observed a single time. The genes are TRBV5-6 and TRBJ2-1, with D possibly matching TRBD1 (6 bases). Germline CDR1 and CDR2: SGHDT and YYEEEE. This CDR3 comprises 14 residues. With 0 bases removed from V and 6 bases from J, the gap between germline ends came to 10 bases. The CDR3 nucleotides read TGTGCCAGCAGCTTGGCAGGGGACCCCAATGAGCAGTTCTTC. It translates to CASSLAGDPNEQFF.

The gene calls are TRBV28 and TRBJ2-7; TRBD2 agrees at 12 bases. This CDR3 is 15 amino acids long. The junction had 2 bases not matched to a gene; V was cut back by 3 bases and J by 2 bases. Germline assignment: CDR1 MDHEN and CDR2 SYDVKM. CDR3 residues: CASSFRTSGTYEQYF. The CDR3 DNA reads TGTGCCAGCAGTTTCAGGACTAGCGGGACCTACGAGCAGTACTTC. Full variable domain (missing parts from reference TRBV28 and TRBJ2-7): DVKVTQSSRYLVKRTGEKVFLECVQDMDHENMFWYRQDPGLGLRLIYFSYDVKMKEKGDIPEGYSVSREKKERFSLILESASTNQTSMYLCASSFRTSGTYEQYFGPGTRLTVT.

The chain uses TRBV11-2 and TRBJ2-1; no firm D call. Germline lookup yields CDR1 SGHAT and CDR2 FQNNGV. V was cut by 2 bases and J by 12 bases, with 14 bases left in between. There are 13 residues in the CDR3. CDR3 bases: TGTGCCAGCAGCTTACCAATAGCCCCTGCGCAGTTCTTC. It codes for CASSLPIAPAQFF.

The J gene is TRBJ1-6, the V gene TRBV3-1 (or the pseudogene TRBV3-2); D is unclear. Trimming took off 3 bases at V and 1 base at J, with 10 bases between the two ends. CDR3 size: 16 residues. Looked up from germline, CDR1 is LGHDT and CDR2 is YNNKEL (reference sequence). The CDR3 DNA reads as TGTGCCAGCAGCCAGCTCCCGGGGTCCTATAATTCACCCCTCCACTTT. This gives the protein CASSQLPGSYNSPLHF.

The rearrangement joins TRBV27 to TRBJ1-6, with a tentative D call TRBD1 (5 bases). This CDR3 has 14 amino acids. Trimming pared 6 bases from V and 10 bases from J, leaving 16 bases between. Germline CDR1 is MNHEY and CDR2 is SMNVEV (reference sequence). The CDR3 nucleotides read TGTGCCAGCAGAGGTGACAGTTTTAGGTCACCCCTCCACTTT. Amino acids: CASRGDSFRSPLHF.

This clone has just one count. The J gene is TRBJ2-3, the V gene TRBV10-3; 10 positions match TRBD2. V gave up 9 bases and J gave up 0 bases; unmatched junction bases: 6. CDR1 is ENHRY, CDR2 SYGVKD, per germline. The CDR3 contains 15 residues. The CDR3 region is CAIGLAATSTDTQYF. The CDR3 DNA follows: TGTGCCATAGGACTAGCGGCAACTAGCACAGATACGCAGTATTTT.

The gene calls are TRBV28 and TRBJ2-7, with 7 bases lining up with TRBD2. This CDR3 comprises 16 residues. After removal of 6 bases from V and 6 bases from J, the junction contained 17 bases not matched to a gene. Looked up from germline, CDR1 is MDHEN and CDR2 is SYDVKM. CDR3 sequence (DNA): TGTGCCAGCAGCCCTATTAGGACTAGTAACTCTCGCGAGCAGTACTTC. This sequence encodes CASSPIRTSNSREQYF.

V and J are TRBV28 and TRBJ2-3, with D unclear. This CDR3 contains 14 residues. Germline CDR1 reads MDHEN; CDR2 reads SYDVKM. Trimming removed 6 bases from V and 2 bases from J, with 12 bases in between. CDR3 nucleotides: TGTGCCAGCAGCCTAGGTCGGTCCACAGATACGCAGTATTTT. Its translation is CASSLGRSTDTQYF.

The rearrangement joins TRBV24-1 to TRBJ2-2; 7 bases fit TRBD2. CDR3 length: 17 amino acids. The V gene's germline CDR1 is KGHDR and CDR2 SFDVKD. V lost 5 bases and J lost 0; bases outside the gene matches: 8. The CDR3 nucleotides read TGTGCCACCAGTGGTCACCAGCGGGATACGAACACCGGGGAGCTGTTTTTT. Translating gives CATSGHQRDTNTGELFF.

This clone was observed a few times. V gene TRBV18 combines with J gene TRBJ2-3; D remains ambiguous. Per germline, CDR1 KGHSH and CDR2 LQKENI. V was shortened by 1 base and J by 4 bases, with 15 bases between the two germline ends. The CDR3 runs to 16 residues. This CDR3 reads CASSPRYEGEADTQYF. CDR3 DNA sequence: TGTGCCAGCTCACCACGGTACGAAGGAGAAGCAGATACGCAGTATTTT.

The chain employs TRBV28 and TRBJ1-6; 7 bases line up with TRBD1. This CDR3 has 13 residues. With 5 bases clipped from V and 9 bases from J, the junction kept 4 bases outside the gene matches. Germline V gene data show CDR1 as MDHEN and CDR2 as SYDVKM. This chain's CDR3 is CASSRQGTSPLHF. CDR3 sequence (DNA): TGTGCCAGCAGTAGACAGGGAACTTCACCCCTCCACTTT.

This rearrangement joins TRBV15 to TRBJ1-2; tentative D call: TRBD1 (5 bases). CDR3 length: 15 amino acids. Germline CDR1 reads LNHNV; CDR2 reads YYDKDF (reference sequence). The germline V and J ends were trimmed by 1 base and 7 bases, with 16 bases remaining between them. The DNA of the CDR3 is TGTGCCACCAGCAGAGCTTCGGGGGTCTTCGGTGGCTACACCTTC. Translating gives CATSRASGVFGGYTF.